The clone carrying this TCR beta chain turned up a few times. This specimen belongs to a study of T cell repertoires in cytomegalovirus infection. MiXCR was run by TCRdb on the reads, yielding one entry per CDR3 protein. The repertoire holds 150,000 to 200,000 distinct CDR3 sequences, with around an eighth as singletons. Trimming shortened V by 5 bases and J by 5 bases, and 12 bases separated the two germline ends. This CDR3 is built from 13 residues. Germline lookup yields CDR1 MNHEY and CDR2 SMNVEV (reference sequence). What was sequenced was PBMCs. This receptor was taken from a human donor in good health (CMV status not recorded). Some clones in this sample may be carry-over from other donors' samples. J is TRBJ1-1 and V is TRBV27; no reliable D call. CDR3 region: CASSISEGTEAFF. The CDR3 coding sequence is TGTGCCAGCAGTATTTCGGAGGGAACTGAAGCTTTCTTT.